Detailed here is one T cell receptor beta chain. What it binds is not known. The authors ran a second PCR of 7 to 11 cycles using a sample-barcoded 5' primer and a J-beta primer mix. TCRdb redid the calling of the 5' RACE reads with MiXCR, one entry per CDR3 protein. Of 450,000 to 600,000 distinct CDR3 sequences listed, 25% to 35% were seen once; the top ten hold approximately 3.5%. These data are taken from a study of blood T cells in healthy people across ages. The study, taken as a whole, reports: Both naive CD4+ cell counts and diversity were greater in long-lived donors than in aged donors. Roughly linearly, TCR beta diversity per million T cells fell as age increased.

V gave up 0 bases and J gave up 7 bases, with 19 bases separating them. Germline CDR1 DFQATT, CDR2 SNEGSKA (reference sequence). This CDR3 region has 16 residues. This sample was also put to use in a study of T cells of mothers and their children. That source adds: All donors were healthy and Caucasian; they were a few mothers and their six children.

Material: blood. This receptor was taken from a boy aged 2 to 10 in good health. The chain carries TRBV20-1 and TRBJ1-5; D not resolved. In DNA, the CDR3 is TGCAGTGCTAGAGATGGTCGGACCGGGATGAGACAGCCCCAGCATTTT. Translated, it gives CSARDGRTGMRQPQHF.